Detailed here is one T cell receptor (beta chain). Its antigen is as yet unknown. The table came from immunoSEQ multiplex PCR; TCRdb's copy has only in-frame clones and leaves some out. The sample holds 30,000 or so clones, around 85% seen once. The data belong to a study of a mutant IDH1 vaccine in newly diagnosed glioma. Study-level background: It was radiotherapy, temozolomide, or both that patients received previously, with most receiving both. Whole-study results and caveats: Among patients, around 95% showed immune responses induced by the vaccine. Shifts in the top peripheral T cell clonotypes seemed unrelated to pseudoprogression.

CDR1 MGHRA and CDR2 YSYEKL come from the germline V gene. CDR3 length: 16 residues. The ends were cut back, 2 bases at V and 3 bases at J, with 16 bases in the middle. Regarding time point: baseline, week 1 (first vaccination visit). Regarding treatment: pre-vaccination baseline after standard-of-care therapy. Diagnosis in the donors showed new WHO grade 3 or 4 astrocytomas that were IDH1-mutant and ATRX-lost. This rearrangement joins TRBV4-1 to TRBJ1-2, with D maybe TRBD1 (6 bases). This material consisted of PBMCs, taken from a glioma patient treated with radiotherapy, temozolomide or both. The TCR was taken from a woman aged 40 to 49 with glioma. Here the CDR3 reads CASSQPTTGRDYGYTF. In DNA form, the CDR3 reads TGCGCCAGCAGCCAACCTACCACAGGGAGGGACTATGGCTACACCTTC.